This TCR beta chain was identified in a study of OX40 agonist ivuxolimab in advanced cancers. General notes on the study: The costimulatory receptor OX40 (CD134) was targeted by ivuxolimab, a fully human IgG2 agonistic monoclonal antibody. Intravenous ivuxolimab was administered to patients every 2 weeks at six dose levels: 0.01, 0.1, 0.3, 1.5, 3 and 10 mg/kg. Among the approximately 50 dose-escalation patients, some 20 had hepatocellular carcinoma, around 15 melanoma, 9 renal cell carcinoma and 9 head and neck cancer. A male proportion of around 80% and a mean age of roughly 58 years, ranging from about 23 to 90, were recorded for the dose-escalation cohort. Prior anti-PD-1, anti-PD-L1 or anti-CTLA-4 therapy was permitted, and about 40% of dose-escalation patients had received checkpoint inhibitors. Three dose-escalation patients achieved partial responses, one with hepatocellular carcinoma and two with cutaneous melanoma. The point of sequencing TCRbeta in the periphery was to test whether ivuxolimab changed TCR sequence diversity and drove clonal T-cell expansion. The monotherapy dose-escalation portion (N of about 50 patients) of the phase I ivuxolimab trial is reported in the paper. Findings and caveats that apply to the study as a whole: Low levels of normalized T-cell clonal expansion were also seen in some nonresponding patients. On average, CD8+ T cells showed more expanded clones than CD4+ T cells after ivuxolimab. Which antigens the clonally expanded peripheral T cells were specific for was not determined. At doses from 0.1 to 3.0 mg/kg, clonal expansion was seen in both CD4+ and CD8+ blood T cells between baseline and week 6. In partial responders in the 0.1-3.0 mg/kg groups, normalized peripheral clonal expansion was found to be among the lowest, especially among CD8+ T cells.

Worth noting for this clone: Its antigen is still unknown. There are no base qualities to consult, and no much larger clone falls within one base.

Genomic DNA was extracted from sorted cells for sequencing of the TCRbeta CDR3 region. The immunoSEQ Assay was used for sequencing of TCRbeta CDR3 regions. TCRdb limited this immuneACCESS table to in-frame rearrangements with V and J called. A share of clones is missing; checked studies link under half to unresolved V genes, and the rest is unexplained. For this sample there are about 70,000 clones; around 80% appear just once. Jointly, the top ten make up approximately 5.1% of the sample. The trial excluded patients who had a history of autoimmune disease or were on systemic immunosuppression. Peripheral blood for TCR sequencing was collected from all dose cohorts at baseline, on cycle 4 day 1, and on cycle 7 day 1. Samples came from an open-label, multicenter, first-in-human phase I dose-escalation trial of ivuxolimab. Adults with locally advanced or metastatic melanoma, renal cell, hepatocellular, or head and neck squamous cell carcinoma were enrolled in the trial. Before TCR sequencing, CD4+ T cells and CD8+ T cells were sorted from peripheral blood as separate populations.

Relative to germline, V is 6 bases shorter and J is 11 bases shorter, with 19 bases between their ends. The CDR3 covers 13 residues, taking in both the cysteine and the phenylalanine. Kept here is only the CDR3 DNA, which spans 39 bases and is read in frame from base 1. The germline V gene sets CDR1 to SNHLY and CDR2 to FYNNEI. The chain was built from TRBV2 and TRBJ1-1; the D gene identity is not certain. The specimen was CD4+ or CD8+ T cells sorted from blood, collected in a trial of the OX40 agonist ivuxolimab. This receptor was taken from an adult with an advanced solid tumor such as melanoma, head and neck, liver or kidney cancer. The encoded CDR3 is CASRYGRAEDAFF. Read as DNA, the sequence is TGTGCCAGCAGATACGGAAGGGCGGAGGACGCTTTCTTT. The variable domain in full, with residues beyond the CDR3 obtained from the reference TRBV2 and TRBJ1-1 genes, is EPEVTQTPSHQVTQMGQEVILRCVPISNHLYFYWYRQILGQKVEFLVSFYNNEISEKSEIFDDQFSVERPDGSNFTLKIRSTKLEDSAMYFCASRYGRAEDAFFGQGTRLTVV.